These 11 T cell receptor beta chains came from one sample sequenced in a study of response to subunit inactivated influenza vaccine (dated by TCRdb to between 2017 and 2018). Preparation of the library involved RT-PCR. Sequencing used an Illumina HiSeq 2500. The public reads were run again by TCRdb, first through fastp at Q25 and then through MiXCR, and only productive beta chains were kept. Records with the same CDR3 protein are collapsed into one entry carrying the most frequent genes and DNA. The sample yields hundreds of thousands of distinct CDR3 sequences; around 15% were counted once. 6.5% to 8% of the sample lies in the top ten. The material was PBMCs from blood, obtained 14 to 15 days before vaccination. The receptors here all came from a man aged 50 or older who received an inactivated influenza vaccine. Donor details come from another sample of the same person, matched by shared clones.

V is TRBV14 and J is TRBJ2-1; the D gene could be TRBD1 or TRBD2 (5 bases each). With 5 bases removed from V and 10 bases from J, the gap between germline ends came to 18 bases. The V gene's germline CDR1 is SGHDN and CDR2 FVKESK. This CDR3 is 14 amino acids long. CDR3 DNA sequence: TGTGCCAGCAGCGGGGGACCCCTCGGTAGGGAGCAGTTCTTC. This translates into CASSGGPLGREQFF.

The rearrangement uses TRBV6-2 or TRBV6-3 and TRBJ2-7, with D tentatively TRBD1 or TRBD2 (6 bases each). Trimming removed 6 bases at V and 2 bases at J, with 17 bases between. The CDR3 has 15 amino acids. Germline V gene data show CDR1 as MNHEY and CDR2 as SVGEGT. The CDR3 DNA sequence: TGTGCCAGCAGGAAGGGGGGCCAGCCTCCCTACGAGCAGTACTTC. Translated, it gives CASRKGGQPPYEQYF.

The CDR3 spells CASSFEESYLTDTQYF. In nucleotides, the CDR3 is TGTGCCAGCAGTTTTGAGGAAAGTTATCTCACAGATACGCAGTATTTT. The chain employs TRBV12-3 or TRBV12-4 and TRBJ2-3; D is unclear. V lost 3 bases to trimming and J lost 2 bases, with 15 bases between them. The CDR3 covers 16 residues.

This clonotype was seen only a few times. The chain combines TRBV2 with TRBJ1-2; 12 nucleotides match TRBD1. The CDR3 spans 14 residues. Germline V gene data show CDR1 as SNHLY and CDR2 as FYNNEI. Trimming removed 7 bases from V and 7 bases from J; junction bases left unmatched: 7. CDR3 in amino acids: CASTRGQGASGYTF. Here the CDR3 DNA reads TGTGCCAGCACAAGGGGACAGGGGGCTTCTGGCTACACCTTC. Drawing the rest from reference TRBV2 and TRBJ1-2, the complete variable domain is EPEVTQTPSHQVTQMGQEVILRCVPISNHLYFYWYRQILGQKVEFLVSFYNNEISEKSEIFDDQFSVERPDGSNFTLKIRSTKLEDSAMYFCASTRGQGASGYTFGSGTRLTVV.

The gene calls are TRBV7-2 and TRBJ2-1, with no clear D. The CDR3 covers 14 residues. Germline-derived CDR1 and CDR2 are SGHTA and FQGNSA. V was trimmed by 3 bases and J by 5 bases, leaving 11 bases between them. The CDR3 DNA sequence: TGTGCCAGCAGCTTTCGAGGCCGGGACAATGAGCAGTTCTTC. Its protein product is CASSFRGRDNEQFF.

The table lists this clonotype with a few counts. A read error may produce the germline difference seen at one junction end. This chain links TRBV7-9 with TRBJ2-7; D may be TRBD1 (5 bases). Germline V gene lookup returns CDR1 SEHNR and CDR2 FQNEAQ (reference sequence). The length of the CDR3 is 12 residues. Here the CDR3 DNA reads TGTGCCAGCAGCTTAGAGGTGGCGCCGCAGGGCTTC. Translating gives CASSLEVAPQGF. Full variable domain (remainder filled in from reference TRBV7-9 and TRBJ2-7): DTGVSQNPRHKITKRGQNVTFRCDPISEHNRLYWYRQTLGQGPEFLTYFQNEAQLEKSRLLSDRFSAERPKGSFSTLEIQRTEQGDSAMYLCASSLEVAPQGFGPGTRLTVT.

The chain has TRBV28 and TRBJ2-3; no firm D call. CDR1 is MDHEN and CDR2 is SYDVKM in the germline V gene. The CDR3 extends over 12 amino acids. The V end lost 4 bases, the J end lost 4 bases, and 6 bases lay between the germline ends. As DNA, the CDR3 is TGTGCCAGCAGTTCAAACGCAGATACGCAGTATTTT. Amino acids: CASSSNADTQYF. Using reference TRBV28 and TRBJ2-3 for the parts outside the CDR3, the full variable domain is DVKVTQSSRYLVKRTGEKVFLECVQDMDHENMFWYRQDPGLGLRLIYFSYDVKMKEKGDIPEGYSVSREKKERFSLILESASTNQTSMYLCASSSNADTQYFGPGTRLTVL.

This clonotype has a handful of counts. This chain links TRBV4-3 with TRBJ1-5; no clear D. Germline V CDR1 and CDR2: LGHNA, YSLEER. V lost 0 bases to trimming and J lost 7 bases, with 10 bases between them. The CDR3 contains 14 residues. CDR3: CASSQDLDWQPQHF. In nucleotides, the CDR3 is TGCGCCAGCAGCCAAGATCTTGACTGGCAGCCCCAGCATTTT.

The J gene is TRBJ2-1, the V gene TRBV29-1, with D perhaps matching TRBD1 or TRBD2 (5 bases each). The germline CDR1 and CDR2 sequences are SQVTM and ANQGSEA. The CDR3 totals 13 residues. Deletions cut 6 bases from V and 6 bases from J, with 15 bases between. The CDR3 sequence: CSVAPGPTNEQFF. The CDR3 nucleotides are TGCAGCGTGGCACCGGGACCCACCAATGAGCAGTTCTTC.

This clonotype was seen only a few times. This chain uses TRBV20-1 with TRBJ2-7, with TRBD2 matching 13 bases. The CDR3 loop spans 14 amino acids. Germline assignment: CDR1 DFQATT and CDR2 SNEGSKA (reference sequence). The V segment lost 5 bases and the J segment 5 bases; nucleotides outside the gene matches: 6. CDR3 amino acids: CSAPLLAGGHEQYF. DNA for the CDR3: TGCAGTGCTCCACTACTAGCGGGGGGGCACGAGCAGTACTTC.

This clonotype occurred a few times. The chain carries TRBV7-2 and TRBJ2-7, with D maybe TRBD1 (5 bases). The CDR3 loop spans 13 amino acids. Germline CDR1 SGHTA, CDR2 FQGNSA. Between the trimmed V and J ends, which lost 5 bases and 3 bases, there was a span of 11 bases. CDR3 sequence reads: CASSPSTDYEQYF. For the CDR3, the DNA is TGTGCCAGCAGCCCTTCGACAGACTACGAGCAGTACTTC.